What follows are 28 T cell receptor beta chains derived from one specimen sequenced in a study of cytomegalovirus exposure and HLA in healthy donors. Method: immunoSEQ multiplex PCR; TCRdb's copy keeps in-frame clones and lacks some. The sample gives hundreds of thousands of clones, less than 85% of which show up once; about 6% is in the top ten. Material: PBMCs. Receptor source: a woman aged 18 to 35 in good health and CMV-seronegative.

This sequence joins TRBV6-6 and TRBJ2-3; 8 bases align to TRBD1. The CDR3 is 14 residues long. CDR1 and CDR2 (germline): MNHNY, SVGAGI (reference sequence). The ends lost 5 bases at V and 4 bases at J; junction bases unmatched: 5. CDR3 bases: TGTGCCAGCAGTCCAGGGGGCGGGGCAGATACGCAGTATTTT. This translates into CASSPGGGADTQYF.

DNA of the CDR3: TGTGCCAGTAGGACAGGGTATGAAAAACTGTTTTTT. Translation: CASRTGYEKLFF. This chain links TRBV19 with TRBJ1-4, with TRBD1 matching 7 bases. This CDR3 region has 12 residues. Trimming at V came to 6 bases and at J to 6 bases, leaving 1 base not matched to a gene. Germline assignment: CDR1 LNHDA and CDR2 SQIVND (reference sequence).

In DNA, the CDR3 is TGCGCCAGCAGCTTTGTCCTTGACAATGAGCAGTTCTTC. Translated, it gives CASSFVLDNEQFF. The V gene is TRBV5-1, the J gene TRBJ2-1; D is ambiguous. Germline values: CDR1 SGHRS, CDR2 YFSETQ. Trimming removed 2 bases at V and 5 bases at J, with 8 bases between. This CDR3 has 13 residues.

V is TRBV7-3 and J is TRBJ2-7; D not certain. CDR1 and CDR2 (germline): SGHTA, FQGTGA. V lost 1 base to trimming and J lost 3 bases, with 13 bases between them. The length of the CDR3 is 15 residues. CDR3 protein: CASSLSGSINYEQYF. The CDR3 DNA reads TGTGCCAGCAGCTTAAGCGGTAGTATCAACTACGAGCAGTACTTC.

The CDR3 DNA follows: TGTGCCAGCACAGTCAGGGGGCTCGGCTACACCTTC. It translates to CASTVRGLGYTF. The rearrangement uses TRBV6-1 and TRBJ1-2; 8 bases align to TRBD1. The CDR3 has 12 amino acids. J was trimmed by 8 bases and V by 7 bases; bases with no gene match: 6. CDR1 and CDR2 from the germline V gene are MNHNS and SASEGT.

The genes are TRBV27 and TRBJ2-7; 9 nucleotides line up with TRBD2. This CDR3 is 15 amino acids long. CDR1 is MNHEY, CDR2 SMNVEV, per germline (reference sequence). J gave up 0 bases and V 9 bases, and 9 bases lay outside the gene matches. This CDR3 is CASSGSGGSSYEQYF. In DNA, the CDR3 is TGTGCCAGTAGTGGGAGCGGGGGGTCCTCCTACGAGCAGTACTTC.

V and J are TRBV4-2 and TRBJ2-1; TRBD2 matches 10 bases. J lost 8 bases, V lost 4 bases, and 11 bases had no gene match. The CDR3 sequence is 16 residues long. Germline lookup yields CDR1 LGHNA and CDR2 YNFKEQ. CDR3 nucleotide sequence: TGTGCCAGCAGCCCCCTGGGTAGCGGGGGGCGGGATGAGCAGTTCTTC. Amino acids: CASSPLGSGGRDEQFF.

CDR3 protein: CASSSGLAAGRETQYF. CDR3 DNA: TGCGCCAGCAGCAGTGGGCTAGCGGCCGGCCGGGAGACCCAGTACTTC. This chain links TRBV5-1 with TRBJ2-5; 7 nucleotides agree with TRBD2. Trimming took 4 bases from V and 5 from J; bases not matched to a gene: 14. This CDR3 has 16 amino acids. Per the germline V gene, CDR1 is SGHRS and CDR2 is YFSETQ.

Within the sample, this clone is medium-sized. The J gene is TRBJ2-5, the V gene TRBV9; D is perhaps TRBD2 (6 bases). This CDR3 region has 15 residues. Germline V CDR1 and CDR2: SGDLS, YYNGEE. V lost 4 bases, J lost 1 base, and 14 bases lay in between. CDR3 protein: CASSQEGYPQETQYF. The DNA of the CDR3 is TGTGCCAGCAGCCAGGAGGGGTACCCCCAAGAGACCCAGTACTTC.

The rearrangement links TRBV4-1 to TRBJ1-2; no clear D. CDR1 and CDR2 from the germline V gene are MGHRA and YSYEKL. V lost 0 bases and J 2 bases, leaving 13 bases between the germline ends. The CDR3 has 16 residues. The CDR3 DNA reads as TGCGCCAGCAGCCAAGATGGTCACAAGGTCAACTATGGCTACACCTTC. It is translated as CASSQDGHKVNYGYTF.

The chain combines TRBV7-9 with TRBJ2-5, with TRBD1 identical over 7 bases. This CDR3 is built from 14 residues. J gave up 6 bases and V 5 bases, and 9 bases lay outside the gene matches. Germline CDR1 is SEHNR and CDR2 is FQNEAQ (reference sequence). CDR3 bases: TGTGCCAGCAGCGAGAGCGGACAGGCAAAGACCCAGTACTTC. Amino acid sequence: CASSESGQAKTQYF. The full variable domain, its missing parts supplied by reference TRBV7-9 and TRBJ2-5, is DTGVSQNPRHKITKRGQNVTFRCDPISEHNRLYWYRQTLGQGPEFLTYFQNEAQLEKSRLLSDRFSAERPKGSFSTLEIQRTEQGDSAMYLCASSESGQAKTQYFGPGTRLLVL.

V and J are TRBV5-1 and TRBJ1-2; no clear D. The CDR3 runs to 13 residues. Germline V CDR1 and CDR2: SGHRS, YFSETQ. With 2 bases removed from V and 6 bases from J, the gap between germline ends came to 11 bases. Here the CDR3 DNA reads TGCGCCAGCAGCTTTGACAAGGTCGATGGCTACACCTTC. Its translation is CASSFDKVDGYTF.

The rearrangement uses TRBV2 and TRBJ1-5, with TRBD1 matching over 8 bases. CDR3 length: 15 amino acids. V trimming: 6 bases; J trimming: 2 bases; junction bases outside the gene matches: 6. Germline CDR1 reads SNHLY; CDR2 reads FYNNEI. The CDR3 DNA is TGTGCCAGCAGCGGACAGGGTGGTCGCAATCAGCCCCAGCATTTT. Translated, it gives CASSGQGGRNQPQHF.

The CDR3 DNA is TGTGCCAGCAGCGTAGGGTCGATTGGAAACACCATATATTTT. Protein: CASSVGSIGNTIYF. The rearrangement uses TRBV9 and TRBJ1-3; D is ambiguous. Trimming removed 0 bases at V and 3 bases at J, with 7 bases between. Looked up from germline, CDR1 is SGDLS and CDR2 is YYNGEE. The CDR3 extends over 14 amino acids.

This chain joins TRBV5-1 and TRBJ1-6, with D hard to call. Trimming left V 5 bases short and J 9 bases short, with 18 bases between. The CDR3 totals 15 residues. Germline V CDR1 and CDR2: SGHRS, YFSETQ. The CDR3 is CASREWEGGSSPLHF. CDR3 nucleotide sequence: TGCGCCAGCAGGGAGTGGGAGGGTGGCAGTTCACCCCTCCACTTT. Together with reference TRBV5-1 and TRBJ1-6, the CDR3 gives the full variable domain: KAGVTQTPRYLIKTRGQQVTLSCSPISGHRSVSWYQQTPGQGLQFLFEYFSETQRNKGNFPGRFSGRQFSNSRSEMNVSTLELGDSALYLCASREWEGGSSPLHFGNGTRLTVT.

V is TRBV29-1 and J is TRBJ2-5, with D tentatively TRBD2 (5 bases). V was cut by 3 bases and J by 2 bases, with 7 bases left in between. Germline V gene sequence: CDR1 SQVTM, CDR2 ANQGSEA. The length of the CDR3 is 12 residues. Here the CDR3 DNA reads TGCAGCGTTGACACTAGACAAGAGACCCAGTACTTC. This codes for CSVDTRQETQYF.

The V and J genes are TRBV7-3 and TRBJ2-3; D is perhaps TRBD2 (5 bases). CDR1 and CDR2 from the germline V gene are SGHTA and FQGTGA. The germline V and J ends were trimmed by 2 bases and 2 bases, with 14 bases remaining between them. This CDR3 spans 16 amino acids. The CDR3 DNA reads TGTGCCAGCAGCTTAGGGCTAGGGAGCAACACAGATACGCAGTATTTT. It encodes CASSLGLGSNTDTQYF.

The V gene is TRBV2, the J gene TRBJ2-3; TRBD2 matches 10 bases. Germline V gene sequence: CDR1 SNHLY, CDR2 FYNNEI. The CDR3 has 16 residues. The ends lost 6 bases at V and 2 bases at J; junction bases unmatched: 8. CDR3 bases: TGTGCCAGCAGCAGGACTAGCGGAGCTAACACAGATACGCAGTATTTT. This gives the protein CASSRTSGANTDTQYF.

V is TRBV11-2 and J is TRBJ1-1; the D gene is possibly TRBD1 (6 bases). The ends were cut back, 1 base at V and 4 bases at J, with 16 bases in the middle. Looked up from germline, CDR1 is SGHAT and CDR2 is FQNNGV. The CDR3 runs to 16 residues. The CDR3 coding sequence is TGTGCCAGCAGCTTAGCCGGGGGGCAGGGGACCACTGAAGCTTTCTTT. This gives the protein CASSLAGGQGTTEAFF.

The chain employs TRBV2 and TRBJ1-3, with 10 bases aligning to TRBD1. The CDR3 has 15 residues. V lost 4 bases, J lost 8 bases, and 8 bases stayed unmatched. CDR1 is SNHLY, CDR2 FYNNEI, per germline. CDR3: CASSVGQGSPDTIYF. Written as DNA, the CDR3 is TGTGCCAGCAGTGTGGGACAGGGGTCGCCAGACACCATATATTTT. The variable domain in full, completed from reference TRBV2 and TRBJ1-3, reads EPEVTQTPSHQVTQMGQEVILRCVPISNHLYFYWYRQILGQKVEFLVSFYNNEISEKSEIFDDQFSVERPDGSNFTLKIRSTKLEDSAMYFCASSVGQGSPDTIYFGEGSWLTVV.

This rearrangement joins TRBV27 to TRBJ2-1; 11 bases line up with TRBD1. Germline CDR1 and CDR2: MNHEY and SMNVEV (reference sequence). The CDR3 contains 15 residues. Germline trimming cut 5 bases from V and 9 bases from J; bases unmatched to any gene: 9. As DNA, the CDR3 is TGTGCCAGCAGTACTTATGGGACAGGGGGTACTGAGCAGTTCTTC. Translated, it gives CASSTYGTGGTEQFF.

The genes are TRBV5-1 and TRBJ2-7; maybe TRBD2 (6 bases). In germline, CDR1 is SGHRS, CDR2 YFSETQ. Trimming removed 4 bases from V and 3 bases from J, with 20 bases in between. The CDR3 has 16 amino acids. CDR3 loop: CASSNGEAQGNYEQYF. The CDR3, as DNA: TGCGCCAGCAGCAATGGGGAGGCGCAGGGCAACTACGAGCAGTACTTC.

This rearrangement joins TRBV6-5 to TRBJ2-1; D gene ambiguous. V was pared by 0 bases and J by 9 bases, with 9 bases between. The germline CDR1 and CDR2 sequences are MNHEY and SVGAGI. CDR3 length: 13 residues. The CDR3 sequence is CASSYSGNGEQFF. DNA for the CDR3: TGTGCCAGCAGTTACTCGGGTAACGGTGAGCAGTTCTTC.

This sequence joins TRBV28 and TRBJ2-1; 15 bases match TRBD2. CDR3 size: 15 residues. Trimming took 3 bases from V and 10 from J; bases not matched to a gene: 4. The germline V gene has CDR1 MDHEN and CDR2 SYDVKM. This CDR3 reads CASSFPGTSGREQFF. CDR3 nucleotide sequence: TGTGCCAGCAGTTTCCCCGGGACTAGCGGGAGGGAGCAGTTCTTC.

This clone appeared a single time. The V call is TRBV7-6, the J call TRBJ1-2; 7 nucleotides line up with TRBD1. The V and J ends lost 2 bases and 7 bases, in that order; junction bases with no gene match: 10. The length of the CDR3 is 15 residues. Germline V gene sequence: CDR1 SGHVS, CDR2 FNYEAQ. CDR3 protein: CASSLSGTDLGGYTF. In nucleotides, the CDR3 is TGTGCCAGCAGCTTATCCGGGACAGACCTAGGTGGCTACACCTTC.

V is TRBV30 and J is TRBJ1-1, with a possible D match to TRBD1 (5 bases). CDR3 length: 14 residues. The V end lost 1 base, the J end lost 3 bases, and 12 bases lay between the germline ends. Per the germline V gene, CDR1 is GTSNPN and CDR2 is SVGIG (reference sequence). DNA of the CDR3: TGTGCCTGGAGTGGCAAGGGACCGTACACTGAAGCTTTCTTT. The encoded protein is CAWSGKGPYTEAFF.

This sequence joins TRBV27 and TRBJ1-4; weak D call: TRBD1 (5 bases). The CDR3 runs to 15 residues. Germline V CDR1 and CDR2: MNHEY, SMNVEV (reference sequence). V gave up 5 bases and J gave up 7 bases, with 17 bases separating them. CDR3 sequence reads: CASSTPGRGVEKLFF. CDR3 nucleotides: TGTGCCAGCAGTACCCCCGGGAGGGGCGTTGAAAAACTGTTTTTT. Full variable domain (remainder filled in from reference TRBV27 and TRBJ1-4): EAQVTQNPRYLITVTGKKLTVTCSQNMNHEYMSWYRQDPGLGLRQIYYSMNVEVTDKGDVPEGYKVSRKEKRNFPLILESPSPNQTSLYFCASSTPGRGVEKLFFGSGTQLSVL.

The chain has TRBV9 and TRBJ2-3; a possible D gene is TRBD1 (6 bases). The CDR3 contains 15 residues. Trimming left V 4 bases short and J 3 bases short, with 15 bases between. Germline CDR1 is SGDLS and CDR2 is YYNGEE. CDR3 nucleotides: TGTGCCAGCAGCCCCGAGAGGGGGTTTACAGATACGCAGTATTTT. This sequence encodes CASSPERGFTDTQYF.